The clone carrying this T cell receptor beta chain was seen only a few times. The CDR3 length is 14 residues. The germline V gene encodes CDR1 MNHEY and CDR2 SMNVEV (reference sequence). V was trimmed by 2 bases and J by 8 bases, leaving 15 bases between them. The entry originates in a study of cytomegalovirus exposure and HLA in healthy donors. Study details: Falling in the Caucasian-associated ancestry cluster were about 82% of approximately 400 genotyped donors.

60 Vbeta and 13 Jbeta primers were used in PCR. TCRdb keeps only in-frame clones here, not all; method: immunoSEQ multiplex PCR. The sample holds under 150,000 clones, about 80% seen once. The sequencing input was PBMCs. The clonotype originates from a woman aged 40 to 50 in good health and CMV-seropositive. The gene calls are TRBV27 and TRBJ1-2, with TRBD1 as a possible D gene (5 bases). CDR3 coding DNA: TGTGCCAGCAGTTTAAGAGGGCAGGGAGGGGGCTACACCTTC. Translated, it gives CASSLRGQGGGYTF.